These 29 T cell receptor beta chains were sequenced from one sample in a study of blood T cells in healthy people across ages (dated by TCRdb to the mid-2010s). Receptors were amplified or captured by 5' RACE. Sequencing was carried out with an Illumina HiSeq 2500. The second PCR ran for about 7 to 11 cycles and used a J-beta primer mix along with a sample-barcoded 5' primer. The raw public reads went through TCRdb reprocessing: fastp at Q25, MiXCR clone calling, in-frame beta chains kept. When rows share a CDR3 protein, they turn into one entry using the most common DNA and genes. The sample profile shows around 1,100,000 distinct CDR3 sequences; 35% to 40% of them were found once. The ten largest clonotypes hold roughly 13% of the sample. The sequencing sample was made of blood. Source of these receptors: a man aged 18-30 years in good health.

This sequence joins TRBV6-2 or TRBV6-3 and TRBJ2-1; 8 nucleotides line up with TRBD2. The junction had 6 bases not matched to a gene; V was cut back by 7 bases and J by 7 bases. The CDR3 runs 13 residues. Germline values: CDR1 MNHEY, CDR2 SVGEGT. The CDR3 reads CASTRGGMNEQFF. CDR3 DNA sequence: TGTGCCAGCACCCGCGGGGGGATGAATGAGCAGTTCTTC.

The chain employs TRBV6-1 and TRBJ2-1, with a possible D match to TRBD2 (7 bases). This CDR3 is 14 amino acids long. Germline V gene data show CDR1 as MNHNS and CDR2 as SASEGT. With 11 bases removed from V and 5 bases from J, the gap between germline ends came to 19 bases. The CDR3 protein is CASLRRGAHNEQFF. In DNA, the CDR3 is TGTGCCTCCCTCCGTCGGGGGGCCCACAATGAGCAGTTCTTC.

This chain uses TRBV9 with TRBJ2-4, with a possible D match to TRBD2 (7 bases). Germline CDR1 and CDR2: SGDLS and YYNGEE. The length of the CDR3 is 14 residues. Trimming stripped 3 bases from V and 8 bases from J, with 15 bases between. CDR3: CASSEGGRVDIQYF. The CDR3 DNA follows: TGTGCCAGCAGCGAGGGGGGGAGGGTAGACATTCAGTACTTC.

This clonotype was seen a handful of times. The chain links TRBV2 to TRBJ2-1; 9 positions match TRBD1. CDR1 and CDR2 (germline): SNHLY, FYNNEI. The CDR3 length is 14 residues. With V trimmed by 7 bases and J by 10 bases, 11 bases remained unmatched. The CDR3 reads CASTKDRGEREQFF. The CDR3 bases are TGTGCCAGCACTAAGGACAGGGGTGAGCGCGAGCAGTTCTTC.

This clonotype was counted a few times. This rearrangement joins TRBV7-9 to TRBJ2-1; unclear D gene. CDR1 and CDR2 (germline): SEHNR, FQNEAQ (reference sequence). This CDR3 is 10 amino acids long. For the CDR3, the DNA is TGTTCCGTCTGGGACAATGAGCAGTTCTTC. Its protein is CSVWDNEQFF. Combining the CDR3 with reference TRBV7-9 and TRBJ2-1 gives the whole variable domain DTGVSQNPRHKITKRGQNVTFRCDPISEHNRLYWYRQTLGQGPEFLTYFQNEAQLEKSRLLSDRFSAERPKGSFSTLEIQRTEQGDSAMYLCSVWDNEQFFGPGTRLTVL.

This clonotype was counted between two and nine times. The chain links TRBV29-1 to TRBJ2-5, with D possibly TRBD2 on 5 matching bases. V lost 3 bases and J 1 base, leaving 12 bases between the germline ends. Germline CDR1 and CDR2: SQVTM and ANQGSEA. The CDR3 spans 14 residues. The CDR3: CSVDHLTSQETQYF. The CDR3 bases are TGCAGCGTTGACCACCTTACTAGCCAAGAGACCCAGTACTTC.

This clonotype was counted only a few times. The rearrangement links TRBV5-1 to TRBJ2-5; 7 bases agree with TRBD1. The CDR3 length is 16 residues. CDR1 is SGHRS and CDR2 is YFSETQ in the germline V gene. V lost 4 bases and J lost 2; bases outside the gene matches: 11. The DNA of the CDR3 is TGCGCCAGCAGCCCGAATATAAGGGGGCCACAAGAGACCCAGTACTTC. Translating gives CASSPNIRGPQETQYF.

V is TRBV20-1 and J is TRBJ2-1; 14 bases match TRBD2. Trimming took 5 bases from V and 5 from J; bases not matched to a gene: 8. The CDR3 runs 16 residues. In germline, CDR1 is DFQATT, CDR2 SNEGSKA (reference sequence). This CDR3 is CSAVPGLAGENNEQFF. The CDR3 region has the DNA TGCAGTGCTGTCCCGGGACTAGCGGGGGAAAACAATGAGCAGTTCTTC.

This clonotype was detected only a few times. One end of the junction is discordant with germline, which a read error may explain. The V gene is TRBV12-3 or TRBV12-4, the J gene TRBJ2-3; perhaps TRBD1 as D (6 bases). The CDR3 is 13 amino acids. This CDR3 is CASRAGVADTQYF. As DNA, the CDR3 is TGTGCCAGCAGGGCAGGGGTGGCGGATACTCAGTATTTT.

The chain recombines TRBV2 with TRBJ2-5; 7 nucleotides match TRBD1. Germline values: CDR1 SNHLY, CDR2 FYNNEI. J was trimmed by 1 base and V by 3 bases; bases with no gene match: 8. The CDR3 length is 16 residues. CDR3 loop: CASSEQTGQPQETQYF. In DNA, the CDR3 is TGTGCCAGCAGTGAGCAAACGGGACAGCCCCAAGAGACCCAGTACTTC.

There are a few counts of this clonotype. The V and J genes are TRBV27 and TRBJ2-7; 13 bases fit TRBD2. From germline, CDR1 is MNHEY and CDR2 SMNVEV (reference sequence). Trimming cost V 8 bases and J 5 bases; bases outside gene matches: 12. The CDR3 is 16 residues long. CDR3 residues: CASGRTGTSGVHEQYF. The CDR3 DNA reads as TGTGCCAGCGGCCGCACAGGGACTAGCGGGGTCCACGAGCAGTACTTC.

This sequence joins TRBV7-9 and TRBJ2-4; perhaps TRBD1 as D (6 bases). Trimming pared 6 bases from V and 2 bases from J, leaving 17 bases between. The CDR3 loop spans 16 amino acids. Germline CDR1 reads SEHNR; CDR2 reads FQNEAQ (reference sequence). CDR3 sequence (DNA): TGTGCCAGCAGTCCCGAGGGGGTGTGGACCAAAAACATTCAGTACTTC. Translating it yields CASSPEGVWTKNIQYF.

The V gene is TRBV6-5, the J gene TRBJ2-7, with 8 positions matching TRBD1. J gave up 0 bases and V 2 bases, and 3 bases lay outside the gene matches. CDR3 length equals 15 residues. CDR1 MNHEY and CDR2 SVGAGI come from the germline V gene. This chain's CDR3 is CASSYGTGGSYEQYF. CDR3 DNA: TGTGCCAGCAGTTACGGGACAGGCGGCTCCTACGAGCAGTACTTC.

This clonotype has a handful of counts. V usage is TRBV7-9 and J usage is TRBJ2-3; D assignment may be TRBD1 or TRBD2 (6 bases each). The CDR3 sequence is 14 residues long. Between the trimmed V and J ends, which lost 4 bases and 2 bases, there was a span of 10 bases. Looked up from germline, CDR1 is SEHNR and CDR2 is FQNEAQ (reference sequence). The CDR3 spells CASSWGADTDTQYF. The DNA of the CDR3 is TGTGCCAGCAGCTGGGGGGCCGACACAGATACGCAGTATTTT. The variable domain in full, completed from reference TRBV7-9 and TRBJ2-3, reads DTGVSQNPRHKITKRGQNVTFRCDPISEHNRLYWYRQTLGQGPEFLTYFQNEAQLEKSRLLSDRFSAERPKGSFSTLEIQRTEQGDSAMYLCASSWGADTDTQYFGPGTRLTVL.

In this sample, this clonotype turned up many times. The chain has TRBV2 and TRBJ2-1, with TRBD2 as a possible D gene (6 bases). CDR3 length equals 10 residues. The germline CDR1 and CDR2 sequences are SNHLY and FYNNEI. The CDR3, as DNA: TGTGCAGACTCTAGCGACGAGCAGTTCTTC. This encodes CADSSDEQFF.

The V and J genes are TRBV12-3 or TRBV12-4 and TRBJ2-7, with D possibly being TRBD2 (6 bases). Trimming removed 3 bases at V and 2 bases at J, with 8 bases between. The length of the CDR3 is 13 residues. CDR3 sequence (DNA): TGTGCCAGCAGTTTGGACTACACCTACGAGCAGTACTTC. It translates to CASSLDYTYEQYF.

V is TRBV5-1 and J is TRBJ1-2; 7 bases fit TRBD1. The CDR3 covers 17 residues. The J segment lost 1 base and the V segment lost 0 bases, leaving 9 bases of the junction unmatched. Per the germline V gene, CDR1 is SGHRS and CDR2 is YFSETQ. CDR3 amino acids: CASSLGRGRPLNYGYTF. CDR3 coding DNA: TGCGCCAGCAGCTTGGGAAGGGGGCGGCCTCTTAACTATGGCTACACCTTC.

The CDR3 is CASSFRSKDGYTF. The CDR3 nucleotides are TGTGCCAGCAGTTTTAGGTCCAAGGATGGCTACACCTTC. The rearrangement uses TRBV12-3 or TRBV12-4 and TRBJ1-2; no clear D. The V end lost 3 bases, the J end lost 6 bases, and 11 bases lay between the germline ends. CDR3 size: 13 residues.

This clonotype was observed a handful of times. The chain couples TRBV5-6 to TRBJ2-5; 7 nucleotides match TRBD2. The CDR3 length is 14 residues. The germline gives CDR1 SGHDT, CDR2 YYEEEE. J gave up 2 bases and V 4 bases, and 5 bases lay outside the gene matches. The CDR3 region is CASSRLASQETQYF. CDR3 nucleotides: TGTGCCAGCAGCCGACTAGCTTCACAAGAGACCCAGTACTTC.

This clonotype appeared once. The chain combines TRBV7-9 with TRBJ2-2; D not resolved. V was shortened by 1 base and J by 4 bases, with 16 bases between the two germline ends. The CDR3 extends over 17 amino acids. Germline V gene data show CDR1 as SEHNR and CDR2 as FQNEAQ (reference sequence). The CDR3: CASSLVSERDPTGELFF. CDR3 DNA sequence: TGTGCCAGCAGCTTAGTATCGGAGCGTGACCCCACCGGGGAGCTGTTTTTT.

V gene TRBV6-6 combines with J gene TRBJ2-7; D gene unclear. V was clipped by 6 bases and J by 9 bases, with 15 bases between them. CDR3 length: 12 amino acids. Germline V gives CDR1 MNHNY, CDR2 SVGAGI (reference sequence). CDR3 DNA: TGTGCCAGCAGCCCCCCTAGTTGGGGGCAGTACTTC. The encoded protein is CASSPPSWGQYF.

The rearrangement links TRBV6-5 to TRBJ2-7; D could derive from TRBD1 or TRBD2 (7 bases each). CDR1 MNHEY and CDR2 SVGAGI come from the germline V gene. This CDR3 has 15 amino acids. V lost 2 bases, J lost 11 bases, and 22 bases lay in between. In nucleotides, the CDR3 is TGTGCCAGCAGTTACGACAGGGAGGGGGGAGGTATTAAGTACTTC. Translated: CASSYDREGGGIKYF.

The chain employs TRBV2 and TRBJ1-4; D gene uncertain. This CDR3 has 13 residues. V was trimmed by 4 bases and J by 5 bases, leaving 8 bases between them. Germline CDR1 reads SNHLY; CDR2 reads FYNNEI. CDR3 sequence: CASSVSRNEKLFF. The CDR3 bases are TGTGCCAGCAGTGTTTCTCGAAATGAAAAACTGTTTTTT.

The CDR3 DNA reads as TGTGCCAGCAGTTCAGACGGGTTCGGCGGCTACACCTTC. This codes for CASSSDGFGGYTF. The gene calls are TRBV7-9 and TRBJ1-2; D not resolved. Trimming cost V 6 bases and J 8 bases, with 16 bases left between them. The CDR3 length is 13 residues. Germline loops: CDR1 SEHNR, CDR2 FQNEAQ (reference sequence).

This clonotype has a handful of counts. The V and J genes are TRBV2 and TRBJ2-2; no firm D call. This CDR3 spans 13 amino acids. Germline V CDR1 and CDR2: SNHLY, FYNNEI. Deletions cut 4 bases from V and 7 bases from J, with 10 bases between. The CDR3 DNA reads TGTGCCAGCAGTGGGCTATTGCACGGGGAGCTGTTTTTT. Translation gives CASSGLLHGELFF.

The chain has TRBV20-1 and TRBJ2-5, with 11 positions matching TRBD2. The CDR3 is 20 amino acids. Germline CDR1 reads DFQATT; CDR2 reads SNEGSKA (reference sequence). The J segment lost 1 base and the V segment lost 3 bases, leaving 19 bases of the junction unmatched. The CDR3 protein is CSARDSVGAGLAEFQETQYF. CDR3 nucleotide sequence: TGCAGTGCTAGGGATTCGGTTGGGGCGGGACTAGCGGAGTTCCAAGAGACCCAGTACTTC.

This clonotype was picked up a small number of times. The chain recombines TRBV6-5 with TRBJ1-4, with a tentative D call TRBD1 (5 bases). Germline V gene data show CDR1 as MNHEY and CDR2 as SVGAGI. The CDR3 loop spans 16 amino acids. Between the trimmed V and J ends, which lost 6 bases and 7 bases, there was a span of 21 bases. CDR3 sequence (DNA): TGTGCCAGCAGCCTACAGGAGCCCCGATCGACTGAAAAACTGTTTTTT. Residues: CASSLQEPRSTEKLFF.

This clonotype came up a few times. The chain joins TRBV29-1 to TRBJ2-5; 9 nucleotides agree with TRBD2. Germline V lookup: CDR1 SQVTM, CDR2 ANQGSEA. V lost 5 bases, J lost 4 bases, and 5 bases stayed unmatched. The CDR3 consists of 13 residues. The CDR3 sequence: CSVPSGVGETQYF. The CDR3 DNA reads as TGCAGCGTTCCTAGCGGGGTAGGAGAGACCCAGTACTTC.

The chain links TRBV4-1 to TRBJ1-1; D is perhaps TRBD1 (5 bases). V dropped 2 bases and J dropped 4 bases, with 23 bases sitting between them. The CDR3 is 18 residues long. In germline, CDR1 is MGHRA, CDR2 YSYEKL. The CDR3: CASSQHGFRFGGSTEAFF. CDR3 bases: TGCGCCAGCAGCCAACATGGATTTAGGTTCGGGGGGAGCACTGAAGCTTTCTTT.